Given below is one T cell receptor (beta chain) in context. The antigen is unknown. The germline CDR1 and CDR2 sequences are SGHTA and FQGTGA. The V end lost 5 bases, the J end lost 1 base, and 5 bases lay between the germline ends. CDR3 size: 13 residues. The source of the sample is a study of T-cell memory formation after mild COVID-19. General study points: Contracting CD4+ clones were located mainly in CM and EM, and CD8+ clones in EMRA.

TCRdb reanalysed the 5' RACE reads using MiXCR and keeps one entry per CDR3 protein. Of about 400,000 distinct CDR3 sequences detected, 20% to 30% appear once; the ten largest clones hold about 12%. The source of this sequence is an adult woman who had mild COVID-19 (a few samples of this study predate the infection). Cell type and time point are not known. Sequenced sample: PBMCs or a T cell subset sorted from them (not recorded which). The chain uses TRBV7-3 and TRBJ2-2; D remains ambiguous. The CDR3 spells CASSTKNTGELFF. The CDR3 DNA follows: TGTGCCAGCAGCACCAAGAACACCGGGGAGCTGTTTTTT. The complete variable domain, with remaining parts taken from reference TRBV7-3 and TRBJ2-2, reads GAGVSQTPSNKVTEKGKYVELRCDPISGHTALYWYRQSLGQGPEFLIYFQGTGAADDSGLPNDRFFAVRPEGSVSTLKIQRTERGDSAVYLCASSTKNTGELFFGEGSRLTVL.